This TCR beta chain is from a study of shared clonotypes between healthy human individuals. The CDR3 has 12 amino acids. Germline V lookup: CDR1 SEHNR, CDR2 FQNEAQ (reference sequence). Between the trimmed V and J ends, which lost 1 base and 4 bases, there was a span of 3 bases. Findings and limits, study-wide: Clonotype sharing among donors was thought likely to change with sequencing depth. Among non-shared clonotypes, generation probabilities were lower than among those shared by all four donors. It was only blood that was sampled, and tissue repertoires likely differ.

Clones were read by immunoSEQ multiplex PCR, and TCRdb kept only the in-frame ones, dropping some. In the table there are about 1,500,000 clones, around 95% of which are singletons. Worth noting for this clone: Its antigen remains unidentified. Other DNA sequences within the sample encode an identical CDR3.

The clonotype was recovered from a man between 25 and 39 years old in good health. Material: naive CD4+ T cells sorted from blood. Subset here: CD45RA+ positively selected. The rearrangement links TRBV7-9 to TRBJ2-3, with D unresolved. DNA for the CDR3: TGTGCCAGCAGCTTAGTGGCAGATACGCAGTATTTT. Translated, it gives CASSLVADTQYF.